The subject of this entry is one T cell receptor beta chain. Its specific antigen is unknown. Within one base of it there is no much larger clone, and no base qualities were kept. This specimen belongs to a study of cytomegalovirus exposure and HLA in healthy donors (TCRdb year 2017). A note on the overall study: According to a later analysis, the roughly 120 validation repertoires were produced on the same platform as the 666 repertoires of the first cohort. The study combined high-throughput TCR immunosequencing, statistical association of individual TCRs with disease status, and machine learning to predict cytomegalovirus infection status. Besides the first cohort of 666 subjects, a separate validation cohort made up of 90 to 150 different subjects was used. The study aimed to test whether signatures of past pathogen exposure could be identified by cataloging public T cell receptors. Study-wide findings and limitations: Most TCR sequences were observed very rarely across donors, whereas some public TCRs were present in many individuals. The authors suggested that the approach could potentially be extended to other disease states and immunological phenotypes. A later analysis lacked HLA typing for the validation cohort, so it scored co-occurrence in that cohort across all 120 repertoires. A few of the identified cytomegalovirus-associated TCR beta chains were confirmed in vitro to be specific for cytomegalovirus antigens. The classifier was reported to diagnose cytomegalovirus status with high specificity and sensitivity in both the original and validation cohorts. In a later analysis, TCRs clustered in the first cohort were found to also tend to co-occur in the roughly 120 validation repertoires, with around 94% of cluster scores above 0. A total of fewer than 200 TCR beta chains were listed by the study as associated with cytomegalovirus.

To prepare the library, the immunoSEQ multiplex PCR assay was applied. The study's own analysis went as follows. A statistical classification framework was developed to diagnose cytomegalovirus status using the catalog of TCR beta chain sequences. TCRdb took this table from immuneACCESS and kept in-frame rearrangements with V and J called. Such tables lack part of the clones; where checked against another copy, unresolved V genes explain under half of the gap, and the rest is unexplained. D and trimming were read from the DNA, whereas the V and J calls and clone size are those reported in that table. For this sample the table gives fewer than 200,000 clones, of which roughly nine tenths were detected only once. The ten biggest clones cover less than 3.5% of the sample. Separate from the roughly 650-subject first cohort, the validation cohort of roughly 130 subjects was the group to which the donors belonged.

The germline V gene encodes CDR1 SNHLY and CDR2 FYNNEI. Compared with germline, V lacks 7 bases and J lacks 6 bases; bases without a gene match: 5. From the cysteine through the phenylalanine, the CDR3 covers 13 amino acids. Only the CDR3 part of the read is kept: 39 bases, read in frame from the first base. This TCR derives from a man aged 18-30 years in good health and CMV-seropositive. The sequence is built from TRBV2 and TRBJ2-2, and 7 junction bases match TRBD2. The sample was PBMCs. In nucleotide form, the sequence is TGTGCCAGCAATGGGGCGGGAGCCGGGGAGCTGTTTTTT. Translated, it gives CASNGAGAGELFF.